This TCR beta chain was sequenced for a study of siplizumab effects on memory and regulatory T cells. About this clone itself: Its antigen is not known.

CDR3 length equals 16 residues. Unmatched junction bases numbered 7, after V lost 2 bases and J lost 5 bases. Germline lookup yields CDR1 SEHNR and CDR2 FQNEAQ (reference sequence). Regarding the study as a whole: Naive T cells seemed more diverse than memory cells; they also seemed major alloresponse contributors. Mappable CD4+ clones that were alloreactive averaged approximately 69% Treg-derived with siplizumab versus 26.9% in controls.

TEMRA, effector memory, memory and naive subsets, all unstimulated, were sequenced in a few donor pairs. The table came from immunoSEQ multiplex PCR; TCRdb's copy has only in-frame clones and leaves some out. The sample contains roughly 68,000 clones, roughly 83% of which appear only once. The sample taken for sequencing was memory CD4+ T cells sorted from blood. This sequence joins TRBV7-9 and TRBJ2-1, with 9 bases aligning to TRBD1. The source is a human donor in good health. As DNA, the CDR3 is TGTGCCAGCAGCTTATACGGGACAGGGAAGAACAATGAGCAGTTCTTC. Amino acid sequence: CASSLYGTGKNNEQFF. The full variable domain, with the rest looked up from reference TRBV7-9 and TRBJ2-1, is DTGVSQNPRHKITKRGQNVTFRCDPISEHNRLYWYRQTLGQGPEFLTYFQNEAQLEKSRLLSDRFSAERPKGSFSTLEIQRTEQGDSAMYLCASSLYGTGKNNEQFFGPGTRLTVL.